This is a list of T cell receptor beta chains from one sample in a study of cytomegalovirus exposure and HLA in healthy donors. Clones were read by immunoSEQ multiplex PCR, and TCRdb kept only the in-frame ones, dropping some. The top ten clones hold just under 6.5% of a sample with 160,000 or so clones, almost 80% of them seen once. Sequencing used PBMCs. All receptors derive from a man aged 40-50 years in good health and CMV-seropositive. Both conserved end residues are part of each CDR3. A D gene is named only where the DNA matches it firmly. Not all rows give a size; the values are once, few, many and, for expanded clones, a class.

TRBJ2-7 | NA | TRBV27 | TRBD2 | TGTGCCAGCAGGGCGGGAGGCTACGAGCAGTACTTC | CASRAGGYEQYF
TRBJ2-7 | NA | TRBV6-1 | TRBD1 | TGTGCCAGCAGCGCAGGGACAGGGGGCTACGAGCAGTACTTC | CASSAGTGGYEQYF
TRBJ2-7 | once | TRBV6-1 | NA | TGTGCCAGCAAGGCGAGGTCCTACGAGCAGTACTTC | CASKARSYEQYF
TRBJ2-7 | NA | TRBV6-7 | NA | TGTGCCAGCAGTTACTGGCTAGCGAGGTACGAGCAGTACTTC | CASSYWLARYEQYF
TRBJ2-7 | few | TRBV19 | NA | TGTGCCAGTAGTATCAAGCAGGCCGGCTCCTACGAGCAGTACTTC | CASSIKQAGSYEQYF
TRBJ2-3 | NA | TRBV11-1 | NA | TGTGCCAGCAGCTTAGACCCCGGAGGGGCAGATACGCAGTATTTT | CASSLDPGGADTQYF
TRBJ2-1 | NA | TRBV12-5 | TRBD2 | TGTGCTAGTGGTTTGACCATCCTAGCGGGGGCTCCTAGCTCCTACAATGAGCAGTTCTTC | CASGLTILAGAPSSYNEQFF
TRBJ2-2 | NA | TRBV5-1 | TRBD2 | TGCGCCAGCAGCTTCCTCGGACTAGCGGGAGGGCCGGCAACCGGGGAGCTGTTTTTT | CASSFLGLAGGPATGELFF
TRBJ1-5 | NA | TRBV19 | NA | TGTGCCAGTAGTATAGGTGGACAGTCCAATCAGCCCCAGCATTTT | CASSIGGQSNQPQHF
TRBJ2-1 | NA | TRBV6-5 | NA | TGTGCCAGCAGTTATGGCGGGGAGCAGTTCTTC | CASSYGGEQFF
TRBJ1-1 | NA | TRBV11-2 | TRBD1 | TGTGCCAGCAGCCCCAGGTTCACGGACAGGGGTGACACTGAAGCTTTCTTT | CASSPRFTDRGDTEAFF
TRBJ1-2 | NA | TRBV2 | NA | TGTGCCAGCAGTGGACGACATGTGGGTCTGGATGACGGTGGCTACACCTTC | CASSGRHVGLDDGGYTF
TRBJ2-5 | once | TRBV19 | TRBD1 | TGTGCCAGTACCCCCGGGACAGGGGTTAAGACCCAGTACTTC | CASTPGTGVKTQYF
TRBJ1-4 | NA | TRBV7-9 | NA | TGTGCCAGCAGCTCGACAGTGGGCGGTGAAAAACTGTTTTTT | CASSSTVGGEKLFF
TRBJ2-7 | NA | TRBV28 | NA | TGTGCCAGCAGTTTCCCTACTCAGGGGCAGTACTTC | CASSFPTQGQYF
TRBJ2-3 | NA | TRBV5-1 | NA | TGCGCCAGCAGCGGGGGAGGGGGGACCACAGATACGCAGTATTTT | CASSGGGGTTDTQYF
TRBJ2-5 | NA | TRBV18 | NA | TGTGCCAGCTCACCACTTGGTCGAGGCGGGGAGACCCAGTACTTC | CASSPLGRGGETQYF
TRBJ2-3 | NA | TRBV25-1 | NA | TGTGCCAGCAGTGAATACGTAGATACGCAGTATTTT | CASSEYVDTQYF
TRBJ1-1 | NA | TRBV9 | TRBD1 | TGTGCCAGCAGCGTCTCGACAGGGCCCCTTCCCATAAACACTGAAGCTTTCTTT | CASSVSTGPLPINTEAFF
TRBJ2-5 | once | TRBV18 | NA | TGTGCCAGCTCACCGCGAGAGACCCAGTACTTC | CASSPRETQYF
TRBJ1-2 | NA | TRBV5-1 | NA | TGCGCCAGCAAGGAGGGAAAGTATGGCTACACCTTC | CASKEGKYGYTF
TRBJ2-1 | NA | TRBV9 | TRBD1 | TGTGCCAGCAGCCCCCAAGGGAACAGGGGGCATTACAATGAGCAGTTCTTC | CASSPQGNRGHYNEQFF
TRBJ2-7 | NA | TRBV27 | NA | TGTGCCAGCAGTCCCGGGACAACTCCCTACGAGCAGTACTTC | CASSPGTTPYEQYF
TRBJ1-1 | NA | TRBV4-1 | NA | TGCGCCAGCAGCCAAGGTCGCAGGGAAGGTATGAACACTGAAGCTTTCTTT | CASSQGRREGMNTEAFF
TRBJ1-1 | NA | TRBV18 | NA | TGTGCCAGCTCAACCTCGGGGGGGAACACTGAAGCTTTCTTT | CASSTSGGNTEAFF
TRBJ1-2 | NA | TRBV5-6 | NA | TGTGCCAGCAGCTCCACGGGAATCTATGGCTACACCTTC | CASSSTGIYGYTF